This paragraph covers one TCR beta chain sequence. These data belong to a study of cytomegalovirus exposure and HLA in healthy donors. After removal of 3 bases from V and 6 bases from J, the junction contained 5 bases not matched to a gene. Germline V gene data show CDR1 as LNHDA and CDR2 as SQIVND (reference sequence). The CDR3 extends over 14 amino acids. The PCR had 60 Vbeta and 13 Jbeta primers. Libraries were prepared by immunoSEQ multiplex PCR; TCRdb keeps only in-frame clonotypes and omits some of them. The sample includes approximately 100,000 clones, more than 65% seen only once; the top ten take approximately 4.8%.

Sequences were obtained from PBMCs. The receptor comes from a young woman in good health and CMV-seropositive. The chain has TRBV19 and TRBJ2-1, with 7 bases identical to TRBD2. The CDR3 bases are TGTGCCAGTAGTATTGGGGGGGGAATCAATGAGCAGTTCTTC. It translates to CASSIGGGINEQFF.